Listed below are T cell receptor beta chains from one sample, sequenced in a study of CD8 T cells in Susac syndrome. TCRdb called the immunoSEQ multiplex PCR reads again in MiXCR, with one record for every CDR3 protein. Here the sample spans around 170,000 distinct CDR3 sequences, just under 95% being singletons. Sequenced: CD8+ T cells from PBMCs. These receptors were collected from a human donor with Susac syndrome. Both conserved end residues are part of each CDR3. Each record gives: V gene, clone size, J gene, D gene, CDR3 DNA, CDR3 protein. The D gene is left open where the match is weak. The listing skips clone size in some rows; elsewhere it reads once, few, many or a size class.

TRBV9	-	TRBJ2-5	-	TGTGCCAGCAGCGTCACAGGGATCGAGACCCAGTACTTC	CASSVTGIETQYF
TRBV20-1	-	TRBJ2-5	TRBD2	TGCAGTGGACAAGCTAGCGGGAGGGCCACCGAGACCCAGTACTTC	CSGQASGRATETQYF
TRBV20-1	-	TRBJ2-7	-	TGCAGTGCTGGAGACCGGGGGCCCTACGAGCAGTACTTC	CSAGDRGPYEQYF
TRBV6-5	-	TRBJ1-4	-	TGTGCCAGCAGTTATCGGGCTCGGCAAGGGGAAAAACTGTTTTTT	CASSYRARQGEKLFF
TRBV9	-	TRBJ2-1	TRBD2	TGTGCCAGCAGCCCACCTGAGAGCGGGGGGGCCATTGAGCAGTTCTTC	CASSPPESGGAIEQFF
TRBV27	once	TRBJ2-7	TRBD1	TGTGCCAGCAGTTTTCAGGGGGCCGTGGAGCAGTACTTC	CASSFQGAVEQYF
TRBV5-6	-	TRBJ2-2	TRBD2	TGTGCCAGCAGCCCCTACGCGGGGGATACCGGGGAGCTGTTTTTT	CASSPYAGDTGELFF
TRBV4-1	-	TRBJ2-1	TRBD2	TGCGCCAGCAGCCCGCTTAGCGGGAAGACCTACAATGAGCAGTTCTTC	CASSPLSGKTYNEQFF
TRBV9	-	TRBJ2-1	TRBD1	TGTGCCAGCAGCAGATACGGGACAGCTAACAATGAGCAGTTCTTC	CASSRYGTANNEQFF
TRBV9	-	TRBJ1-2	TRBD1	TGTGCCAGCAGCGTAGCCGAGACAGGGTTGGGCTACACCTTC	CASSVAETGLGYTF
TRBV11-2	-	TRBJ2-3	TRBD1	TGTGCCAGCAGCATCTCCGGGACAGGGGGCCTAGATACGCAGTATTTT	CASSISGTGGLDTQYF
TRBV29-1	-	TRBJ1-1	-	TGCAGCGTTAACCACAGGGATGGCGGGACTGAAGCTTTCTTT	CSVNHRDGGTEAFF
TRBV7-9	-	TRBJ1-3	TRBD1	TGTGCCAGCAGCCCGCAACACAGGGACAGCTCTGGAAACACCATATATTTT	CASSPQHRDSSGNTIYF
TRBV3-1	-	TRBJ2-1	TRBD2	TGTGCCAGCAGCCGAGCGGGAGCCGGTGGCAATGAGCAGTTCTTC	CASSRAGAGGNEQFF
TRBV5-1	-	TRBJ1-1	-	TGCGCCAGCAGCTTGTACAGGGCGCCTGAGATGAACACTGAAGCTTTCTTT	CASSLYRAPEMNTEAFF
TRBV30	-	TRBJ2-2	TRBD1	TGTGCCTGGAGCGACAGGGTTGGCGGGGAGCTGTTTTTT	CAWSDRVGGELFF
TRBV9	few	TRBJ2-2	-	TGTGCCAGCTCCGAGGAAGGGCGAACCGGGGAGCTGTTTTTT	CASSEEGRTGELFF
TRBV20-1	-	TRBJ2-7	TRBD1	TGCAGTGCCACCCGACAGGGGGCCCACGAGCAGTACTTC	CSATRQGAHEQYF
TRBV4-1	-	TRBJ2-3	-	TGCGCCAGCAGCCAAGGGGACACAACCGCAGATACGCAGTATTTT	CASSQGDTTADTQYF
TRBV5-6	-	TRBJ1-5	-	TGTGCCAGCAGCTTGGGGCAGGGAATTCAGCCCCAGCATTTT	CASSLGQGIQPQHF
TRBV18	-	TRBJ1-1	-	TGTGCCAGCTCACCGATCGAAACTGAAGCTTTCTTT	CASSPIETEAFF
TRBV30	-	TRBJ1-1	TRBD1	TGTGCCTGGAGTGTTAGGGCAGGGGGCACTGAAGCTTTCTTT	CAWSVRAGGTEAFF
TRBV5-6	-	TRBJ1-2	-	TGTGCCAGCAGCTTGGGGCAATCGGTCGTCTACACCTTC	CASSLGQSVVYTF
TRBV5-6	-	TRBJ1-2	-	TGTGCCAGCAGCTTGGGGGTTTATTCGATTGATCCGGGTCGAGGGAAAAACTATGGCTACACCTTC	CASSLGVYSIDPGRGKNYGYTF
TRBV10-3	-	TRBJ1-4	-	TGTGCCATCAGGGGACACGTTAATGAAAAACTGTTTTTT	CAIRGHVNEKLFF
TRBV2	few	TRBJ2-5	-	TGTGCCAGCAGTGCAGGACATCAAGAGACCCAGTACTTC	CASSAGHQETQYF
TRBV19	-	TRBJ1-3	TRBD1	TGTGCCAGTAGTCCGGGACAGCCATCTGGAAACACCATATATTTT	CASSPGQPSGNTIYF
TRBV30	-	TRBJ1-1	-	TGTGCCTGGAAAGAGACAGGGAACACTGAAGCTTTCTTT	CAWKETGNTEAFF
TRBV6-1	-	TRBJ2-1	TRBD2	TGTGCCAGCAGTGAACTACCGGGACTAGCTGTGTTC	CASSELPGLAVF
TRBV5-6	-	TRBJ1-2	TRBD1	TGTGCCAGCAGCCTCGGGACAGGGACGTACTATGGCTACACCTTC	CASSLGTGTYYGYTF
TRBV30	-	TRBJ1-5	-	TGTGCCTGGGACTCTGGGCAGGGGAATCAGCCCCAGCATTTT	CAWDSGQGNQPQHF
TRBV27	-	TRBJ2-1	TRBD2	TGTGCCAGCAGTTTTGCGGGAGAGGGGTACAATGAGCAGTTCTTC	CASSFAGEGYNEQFF
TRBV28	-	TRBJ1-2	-	TGTGCCAGCAGTAAACTTCCGGGGCCAGGGGTAGATGGCTACACCTTC	CASSKLPGPGVDGYTF
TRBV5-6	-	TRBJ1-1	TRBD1	TGTGCCAGCAGCTGGACAGGGGGCCTGAGCACTGAAGCTTTCTTT	CASSWTGGLSTEAFF
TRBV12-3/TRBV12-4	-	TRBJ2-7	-	TGTGCCAGCAGTACCGGGCGGGATGGGAACGAGCAGTACTTC	CASSTGRDGNEQYF
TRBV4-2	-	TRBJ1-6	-	TGTGCCAGCAGCCACCTAGGGTCACCCCTCCACTTT	CASSHLGSPLHF
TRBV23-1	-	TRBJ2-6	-	TGCGCCAGCAGTCAATCGGTGGAGGGAAAGAGCTCTGGGGCCAACGTCCTGACTTTC	CASSQSVEGKSSGANVLTF
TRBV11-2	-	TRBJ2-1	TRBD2	TGTGCCAGCAGCCTAGCGGGGTACAATGAGCAGTTCTTC	CASSLAGYNEQFF
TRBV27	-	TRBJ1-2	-	TGTGCCAGCACCACAATGTCTGGGAACGGCTACACCTTC	CASTTMSGNGYTF
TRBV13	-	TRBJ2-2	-	TGTGCCAGCAGCTTCAAGGGAACCGGGGAGCTGTTTTTT	CASSFKGTGELFF
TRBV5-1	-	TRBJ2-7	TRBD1	TGCGCCAGCAGCGAGACGGGACAGCCCTACGAGCAGTACTTC	CASSETGQPYEQYF
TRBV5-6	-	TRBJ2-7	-	TGTGCCAGCAGCGGAGGGCCAGTAGAGCAGTACTTC	CASSGGPVEQYF
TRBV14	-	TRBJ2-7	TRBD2	TGTGCCAGTTCCGGGACTAGCGGGAGTTACTACGAGCAGTACTTC	CASSGTSGSYYEQYF
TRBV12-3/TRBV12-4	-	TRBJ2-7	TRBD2	TGTGCCAGCAGTCTTGGAATTGGACTAGCGGGATCCTACGAGCAGTACTTC	CASSLGIGLAGSYEQYF
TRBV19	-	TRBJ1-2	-	TGTGCCAGTAGTTCTACCCAGGACAGTTTTTATGGCTACACCTTC	CASSSTQDSFYGYTF
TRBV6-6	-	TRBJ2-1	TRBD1	TGTGCCAGCAGTTACTGGACAGGAGACAATGAGCAGTTCTTC	CASSYWTGDNEQFF
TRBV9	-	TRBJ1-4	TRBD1	TGTGCCAGCAGCGTAGCGGACAGGGCGGTCGAAAAACTGTTTTTT	CASSVADRAVEKLFF
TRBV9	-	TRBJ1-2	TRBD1	TGTGCCAGCAGCGTAGGGGACAAACAGGGGGCTACGGGCTACACCTTC	CASSVGDKQGATGYTF
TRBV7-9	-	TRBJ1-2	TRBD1	TGTGCCAGCAGCTCAGGGACAGGGGGCCTCGGATTGGATGGCTACACCTTC	CASSSGTGGLGLDGYTF
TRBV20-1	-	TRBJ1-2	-	TGCAGTGCTTGGGACATTGGCTATGGCTACACCTTC	CSAWDIGYGYTF
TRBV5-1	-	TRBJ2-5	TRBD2	TGCGCCAGCAGCGTTGGACTAGCGGGAGTTGGAGAGACCCAGTACTTC	CASSVGLAGVGETQYF
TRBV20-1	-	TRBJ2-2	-	TGCAGTGCCGGGAAAACCGGGGAGCTGTTTTTT	CSAGKTGELFF
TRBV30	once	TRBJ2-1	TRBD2	TGTGCCTCCGCCATAGCGGGCTCCTACAATGAGCAGTTCTTC	CASAIAGSYNEQFF
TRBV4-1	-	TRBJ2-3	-	TGCGCCAGCAGCCAACAACCTAGCGATACGCAGTATTTT	CASSQQPSDTQYF
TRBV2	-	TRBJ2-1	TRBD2	TGTGCCAGCAGTGAAGGGGAGGAGCGGGAGACGGATGAGCAGTTCTTC	CASSEGEERETDEQFF